One sample yielded the 10 T cell receptor beta chains listed below, sequenced in a study of technical replicates of blood from several donors. Assay used: immunoSEQ multiplex PCR; TCRdb lists only in-frame clones, some missing. The profile shows about 83,000 clones, around 96% of them singletons. Specimen: T cells isolated from PBMCs. The source is a human donor in good health.

This sequence joins TRBV25-1 and TRBJ2-2; tentatively, D is TRBD2 (5 bases). V dropped 2 bases and J dropped 5 bases, with 15 bases sitting between them. This CDR3 has 16 amino acids. Germline lookup yields CDR1 MGHDK and CDR2 SYGVNS. CDR3 residues: CASSEKRLAPTGELFF. DNA of the CDR3: TGTGCCAGCAGTGAAAAGCGGTTAGCGCCAACCGGGGAGCTGTTTTTT.

The genes are TRBV7-9 and TRBJ2-7; TRBD2 aligns across 7 bases. Trimming cost V 2 bases and J 3 bases; bases outside gene matches: 10. From germline, CDR1 is SEHNR and CDR2 FQNEAQ (reference sequence). The CDR3 consists of 16 residues. DNA for the CDR3: TGTGCCAGCAGCTTATTTGGTAGCGGGCAAAACTACGAGCAGTACTTC. It translates to CASSLFGSGQNYEQYF.

V is TRBV9 and J is TRBJ1-5; 8 nucleotides agree with TRBD1. This CDR3 is built from 14 residues. CDR1 is SGDLS, CDR2 YYNGEE, per germline. The ends lost 3 bases at V and 4 bases at J; junction bases unmatched: 3. The CDR3 here is CASSGQGANQPQHF. CDR3 sequence (DNA): TGTGCCAGCAGCGGTCAGGGGGCTAATCAGCCCCAGCATTTT.

This clone was recorded only once. The chain combines TRBV29-1 with TRBJ1-1; TRBD1 matches at 7 bases. CDR3 length: 12 residues. Trimming removed 6 bases from V and 8 bases from J; junction bases left unmatched: 9. Germline V gene data show CDR1 as SQVTM and CDR2 as ANQGSEA. CDR3 amino acids: CSVHRTGQEAFF. CDR3 nucleotide sequence: TGCAGCGTCCATCGGACAGGACAAGAAGCTTTCTTT.

The J gene is TRBJ2-1, the V gene TRBV15; 9 nucleotides match TRBD2. V lost 8 bases to trimming and J lost 9 bases; unmatched junction nucleotides: 14. Germline CDR1 is LNHNV and CDR2 is YYDKDF (reference sequence). This CDR3 has 15 residues. The CDR3 DNA is TGTGCCACCGTTTATGGACTAGCGATGGAGAGTGAGCAGTTCTTC. This translates into CATVYGLAMESEQFF.

The V call is TRBV29-1, the J call TRBJ2-5; D call uncertain. The CDR3 length is 13 residues. Germline loops: CDR1 SQVTM, CDR2 ANQGSEA. The V end lost 1 base, the J end lost 1 base, and 7 bases lay between the germline ends. CDR3 nucleotide sequence: TGCAGCGTTGAAGGTATCCCCCAAGAGACCCAGTACTTC. It yields the protein CSVEGIPQETQYF.

The chain employs TRBV13 and TRBJ2-7; 7 nucleotides agree with TRBD1. The CDR3 has 14 amino acids. V shed 5 bases and J 0 bases; nucleotides not matched to a gene: 4. Germline CDR1 PRHDT, CDR2 FYEKMQ (reference sequence). DNA for the CDR3: TGTGCCAGCAGCATCGACAGGGTCTCCTACGAGCAGTACTTC. This sequence encodes CASSIDRVSYEQYF.

The chain couples TRBV6-5 to TRBJ2-7, with 12 bases that match TRBD1. The CDR3 sequence is 13 residues long. V lost 6 bases and J lost 4; bases outside the gene matches: 1. From germline, CDR1 is MNHEY and CDR2 SVGAGI. The CDR3 here is CASRGQGAYEQYF. Here the CDR3 DNA reads TGTGCCAGCAGGGGACAGGGGGCTTACGAGCAGTACTTC.

The rearrangement joins TRBV27 to TRBJ2-7, with TRBD1 matching over 9 bases. The CDR3 spans 15 residues. Germline CDR1 MNHEY, CDR2 SMNVEV (reference sequence). Germline trimming cut 4 bases from V and 0 bases from J; bases unmatched to any gene: 4. CDR3 in amino acids: CASSWGQGGSYEQYF. CDR3 nucleotides: TGTGCCAGCAGTTGGGGACAGGGAGGCTCCTACGAGCAGTACTTC.

The chain links TRBV15 to TRBJ2-1; 8 nucleotides line up with TRBD2. This CDR3 comprises 15 residues. Germline CDR1 is LNHNV and CDR2 is YYDKDF (reference sequence). V shed 5 bases, J shed 4 bases, and the junction held 7 bases outside the gene matches. The CDR3 region is CATSERRGVYNEQFF. In nucleotides, the CDR3 is TGTGCCACCAGCGAAAGGCGGGGGGTGTACAATGAGCAGTTCTTC.